This is a list of T cell receptor beta chains from one sample in a study of shared clonotypes between healthy human individuals. Profiling relied on immunoSEQ multiplex PCR, and the TCRdb table lists in-frame clones only, not all of them. Here the sample spans 600,000 or so clones, approximately 95% being singletons. Sample: naive CD8+ T cells sorted from blood. The origin of the receptors is a young woman in good health. Both conserved end residues are part of each CDR3. The D gene is left open where the match is weak. Part of the rows lack a size; the others show once, few, many or a class for expanded clones.

j_gene | abundance | v_gene | d_gene | CDR3nt | CDR3aa
TRBJ1-5 | NA | TRBV29-1 | NA | TGCAGCGTTGCGGGTGGAGCGAATCAGCCCCAGCATTTT | CSVAGGANQPQHF
TRBJ2-3 | NA | TRBV13 | NA | TGTGCCAGCAGCATACGGACTACCGGGGCAGATACGCAGTATTTT | CASSIRTTGADTQYF
TRBJ2-7 | NA | TRBV11-2 | NA | TGTGCCAGCACCCCGAGCGCGAGCTCCTACGAGCAGTACTTC | CASTPSASSYEQYF
TRBJ1-5 | NA | TRBV27 | NA | TGTGCCAGCAAGGAGGGCCTCTATCAGCCCCAGCATTTT | CASKEGLYQPQHF
TRBJ2-3 | NA | TRBV2 | NA | TGTGCCAGCATTACCCTAGGGTGGAAGACAGATACGCAGTATTTT | CASITLGWKTDTQYF
TRBJ2-2 | NA | TRBV7-9 | TRBD2 | TGTGCCAGCAGCCCCCGAGCGGGAGGGTCTAGCACCGGGGAGCTGTTTTTT | CASSPRAGGSSTGELFF
TRBJ2-1 | NA | TRBV27 | NA | TGTGCCAGCAGTACCCTTTTATCGGATGAGCAGTTCTTC | CASSTLLSDEQFF
TRBJ2-1 | NA | TRBV7-2 | TRBD2 | TGTGCCAGCAGCTTAGTTTGGCCTCCGGGAGGGGTCAATGAGCAGTTCTTC | CASSLVWPPGGVNEQFF
TRBJ2-3 | NA | TRBV28 | TRBD2 | TGTGCCAGCAGTTCCCTACGGACTAGACATACGCAGTATTTT | CASSSLRTRHTQYF
TRBJ2-2 | NA | TRBV30 | NA | TGTGCCTGGTCCCGCGCGAACACCGGGGAGCTGTTTTTT | CAWSRANTGELFF
TRBJ2-3 | once | TRBV28 | TRBD1 | TGTGCCAGCGAGACAGGGGGCACAGATACGCAGTATTTT | CASETGGTDTQYF
TRBJ1-5 | once | TRBV2 | TRBD1 | TGTGCCAGCAACCCGGACAGGGAGGGTCAGCCCCAGCATTTT | CASNPDREGQPQHF
TRBJ2-1 | NA | TRBV28 | NA | TGTGCCAGCAGTCCTCTCTCGAGCGGAGTTTACAATGAGCAGTTCTTC | CASSPLSSGVYNEQFF